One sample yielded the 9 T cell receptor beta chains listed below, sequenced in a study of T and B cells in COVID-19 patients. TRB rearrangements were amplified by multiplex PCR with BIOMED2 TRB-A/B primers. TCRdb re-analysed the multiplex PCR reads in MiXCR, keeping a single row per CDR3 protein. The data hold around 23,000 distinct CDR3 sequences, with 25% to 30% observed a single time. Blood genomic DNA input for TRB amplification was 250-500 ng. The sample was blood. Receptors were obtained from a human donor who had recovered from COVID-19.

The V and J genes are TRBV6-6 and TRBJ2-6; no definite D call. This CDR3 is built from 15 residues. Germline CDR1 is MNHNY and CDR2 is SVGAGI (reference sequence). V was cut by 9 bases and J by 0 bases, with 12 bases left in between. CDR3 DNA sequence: TGTGCCAGTCTGGGATCTGACTCTGGGGCCAACGTCCTGACTTTC. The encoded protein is CASLGSDSGANVLTF.

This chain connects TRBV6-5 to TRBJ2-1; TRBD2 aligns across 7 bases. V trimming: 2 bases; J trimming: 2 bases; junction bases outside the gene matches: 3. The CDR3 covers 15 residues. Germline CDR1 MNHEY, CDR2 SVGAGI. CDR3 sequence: CASSYTGGTYNEQFF. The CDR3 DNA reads TGTGCCAGCAGTTACACGGGAGGAACCTACAATGAGCAGTTCTTC.

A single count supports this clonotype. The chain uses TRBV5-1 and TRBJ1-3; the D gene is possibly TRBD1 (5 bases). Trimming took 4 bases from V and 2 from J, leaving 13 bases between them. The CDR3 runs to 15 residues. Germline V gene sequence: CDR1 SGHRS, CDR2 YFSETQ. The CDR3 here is CASSQSGAPGNTIYF. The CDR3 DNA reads TGCGCCAGCAGCCAATCTGGGGCTCCTGGAAACACCATATATTTT.

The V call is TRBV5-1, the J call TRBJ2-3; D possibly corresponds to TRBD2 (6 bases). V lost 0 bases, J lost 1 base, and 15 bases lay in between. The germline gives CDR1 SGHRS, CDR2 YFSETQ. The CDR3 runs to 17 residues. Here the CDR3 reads CASSLAAASDRTDTQYF. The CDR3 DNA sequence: TGCGCCAGCAGCTTGGCGGCGGCTAGCGACCGCACAGATACGCAGTATTTT.

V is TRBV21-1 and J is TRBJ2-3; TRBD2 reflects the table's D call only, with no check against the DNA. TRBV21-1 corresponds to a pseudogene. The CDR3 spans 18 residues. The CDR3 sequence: CASSKLRVSGSSTDTQYF. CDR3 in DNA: TGTGCCAGCAGCAAACTGCGGGTTAGCGGGAGTTCCACAGATACGCAGTATTTT.

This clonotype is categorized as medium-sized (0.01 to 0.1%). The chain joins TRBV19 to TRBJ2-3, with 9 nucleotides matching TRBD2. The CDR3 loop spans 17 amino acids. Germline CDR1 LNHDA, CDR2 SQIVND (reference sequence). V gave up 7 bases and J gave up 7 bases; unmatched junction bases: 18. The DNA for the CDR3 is TGTGCCAGTAAACCCCCCCGGCGGGAGGGCGGTGCTTATACGCAGTATTTT. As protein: CASKPPRREGGAYTQYF.

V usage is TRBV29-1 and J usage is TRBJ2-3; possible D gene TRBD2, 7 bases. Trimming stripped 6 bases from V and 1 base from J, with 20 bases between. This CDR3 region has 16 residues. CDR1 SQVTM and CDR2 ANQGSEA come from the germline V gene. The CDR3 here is CSVSWGGGAGTDTQYF. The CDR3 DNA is TGCAGCGTCTCCTGGGGGGGGGGCGCTGGCACAGATACGCAGTATTTT.

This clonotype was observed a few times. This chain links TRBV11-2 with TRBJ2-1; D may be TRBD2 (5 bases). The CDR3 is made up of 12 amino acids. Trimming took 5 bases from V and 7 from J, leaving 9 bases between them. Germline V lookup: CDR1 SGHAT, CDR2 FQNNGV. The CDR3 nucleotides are TGTGCCAGCAGCGTACTAGGAAATGAGCAGTTCTTC. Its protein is CASSVLGNEQFF.

CDR3 nucleotides: TGCGCCAGCAGCTTTGACAGGGGGTACACCGGGGAGCTGTTTTTT. Amino acid sequence: CASSFDRGYTGELFF. The chain employs TRBV5-1 and TRBJ2-2, with TRBD1 identical over 9 bases. The V segment lost 2 bases and the J segment 3 bases; nucleotides outside the gene matches: 2. CDR1 and CDR2 from the germline V gene are SGHRS and YFSETQ. CDR3 size: 15 residues.